The 3 T cell receptor beta chains below all came from one sample that was sequenced in a study of blood T cell repertoires in COVID-19. Produced via immunoSEQ multiplex PCR; TCRdb's table is partial and in-frame only. The sample consists of about 170,000 clones, under 80% of them appearing once. Material: peripheral blood. The receptors originated from a woman of 80 years or more with acute or convalescent COVID-19.

The chain carries TRBV2 and TRBJ1-1; no clear D gene. The CDR3 spans 14 residues. Deletions cut 4 bases from V and 1 base from J, with 10 bases between. The V gene's germline CDR1 is SNHLY and CDR2 FYNNEI. CDR3 DNA sequence: TGTGCCAGCAGTGGACTTGGTTCGAACACTGAAGCTTTCTTT. It specifies CASSGLGSNTEAFF.

The genes are TRBV5-4 and TRBJ2-2; 7 positions agree with TRBD2. V shed 3 bases and J 5 bases; nucleotides not matched to a gene: 4. The CDR3 totals 14 residues. Germline loops: CDR1 SGHNT, CDR2 YYREEE (reference sequence). CDR3 protein: CASSWDYSTGELFF. The CDR3 coding sequence is TGTGCCAGCAGCTGGGACTATTCTACCGGGGAGCTGTTTTTT.

The chain combines TRBV28 with TRBJ2-1; no firm D call. The germline V gene encodes CDR1 MDHEN and CDR2 SYDVKM. Between the trimmed V and J ends, which lost 4 bases and 9 bases, there was a span of 7 bases. The CDR3 sequence is 11 residues long. CDR3 nucleotides: TGTGCCAGCAGTTCCCAGCGTGAGCAGTTCTTC. Translated, it gives CASSSQREQFF.